These 18 T cell receptor beta chains were all obtained from the same sample, sequenced in a study of T cells in Graves' hyperthyroidism and ophthalmopathy. Researchers took RNA transcripts and amplified the TCR beta CDR3 regions from them. HTBI primers were the set used in a first-round RT-PCR of the TCR CDR3. MiXCR was run by TCRdb on the multiplex PCR reads, yielding one entry per CDR3 protein. The table has over 120,000 distinct CDR3 sequences, roughly a fifth seen once; the top ten hold more than 65%. Specimen: blood. These receptors were taken from a woman aged 45 to 65 with Graves' hyperthyroidism that later progressed to Graves' ophthalmopathy.

J is TRBJ2-7 and V is TRBV29-1, with 7 bases matching TRBD1. Losses at the gene ends were 4 bases for V and 6 bases for J; bases not matched to a gene: 3. CDR3 length equals 11 residues. The germline CDR1 and CDR2 sequences are SQVTM and ANQGSEA. The CDR3 is CSVVGGGEQYF. CDR3 nucleotides: TGCAGCGTTGTAGGGGGCGGCGAGCAGTACTTC.

V is TRBV28 and J is TRBJ1-2; D is possibly TRBD1 (5 bases). The ends were cut back, 6 bases at V and 7 bases at J, with 15 bases in the middle. Germline V gene sequence: CDR1 MDHEN, CDR2 SYDVKM. This CDR3 spans 13 amino acids. Written as DNA, the CDR3 is TGTGCCAGCAGACCGGGACCGCGTATTGGCTACACCTTC. It translates to CASRPGPRIGYTF.

This clonotype was counted at least ten times. The chain uses TRBV10-2 and TRBJ2-2; D not certain. V dropped 5 bases and J dropped 9 bases, with 16 bases sitting between them. This CDR3 has 14 residues. Germline loops: CDR1 WSHSY, CDR2 SAAADI. CDR3 residues: CASSPGLSRRELFF. CDR3 in DNA: TGCGCCAGCAGTCCCGGCTTATCGAGAAGGGAGCTGTTTTTT.

The sample holds a few counts of this clonotype. This could be a read error, since a much larger clone is one nucleotide away. This sequence joins TRBV2 and TRBJ1-1; TRBD1 matches 8 bases. CDR1 is SNHLY and CDR2 is FYNNEI in the germline V gene. The CDR3 has 15 residues. CDR3 nucleotide sequence: TGTGCCAGCAGTGAAGCAGGCAGGGGGCGATCTGAAGCTCTCTTT. The encoded protein is CASSEAGRGRSEALF. Supplemented by reference TRBV2 and TRBJ1-1, the full variable domain reads EPEVTQTPSHQVTQMGQEVILRCVPISNHLYFYWYRQILGQKVEFLVSFYNNEISEKSEIFDDQFSVERPDGSNFTLKIRSTKLEDSAMYFCASSEAGRGRSEALFGQGTRLTVV.

This clonotype occurred many times. The CDR3 DNA is TGTGCCAGCAGCATTATCGTTACTAGCCCAGATACGCAGTATTTT. Amino acids: CASSIIVTSPDTQYF. The chain links TRBV11-2 to TRBJ2-3, with D tentatively TRBD2 (6 bases). Germline assignment: CDR1 SGHAT and CDR2 FQNNGV. Trimming cost V 5 bases and J 4 bases, with 16 bases left between them. This CDR3 is built from 15 residues. The whole variable domain, remainder taken from reference TRBV11-2 and TRBJ2-3, is EAGVAQSPRYKIIEKRQSVAFWCNPISGHATLYWYQQILGQGPKLLIQFQNNGVVDDSQLPKDRFSAERLKGVDSTLKIQPAKLEDSAVYLCASSIIVTSPDTQYFGPGTRLTVL.

V is TRBV5-1 and J is TRBJ2-7, with D hard to call. Germline assignment: CDR1 SGHRS and CDR2 YFSETQ. The CDR3 contains 15 residues. Trimming cost V 0 bases and J 2 bases, with 12 bases left between them. The CDR3 DNA sequence: TGCGCCAGCAGCTTGGTCCCAGGCCCGACCTACGAGCAGTACGTC. It encodes CASSLVPGPTYEQYV.

This clonotype was counted many times. The chain couples TRBV28 to TRBJ1-2, with 9 bases lining up with TRBD1. With 8 bases clipped from V and 6 bases from J, the junction kept 7 bases outside the gene matches. CDR1 and CDR2 (germline): MDHEN, SYDVKM. The CDR3 spans 13 residues. The CDR3 nucleotides read TGTGCCAGCTTCTCACAGGGGGCCCATGGCTACACCTTC. Its protein product is CASFSQGAHGYTF.

The CDR3, as DNA: TGCAGTGCTATTAGACCGGACCATCAGCCCCAGCATTTT. Protein: CSAIRPDHQPQHF. This chain links TRBV20-1 with TRBJ1-5; no clear D. Trimming took 4 bases from V and 5 from J, leaving 12 bases between them. The CDR3 consists of 13 residues. CDR1 and CDR2 from the germline V gene are DFQATT and SNEGSKA (reference sequence).

Ten or more counts support this clonotype. The chain carries TRBV27 and TRBJ1-5; no firm D call. Germline CDR1 reads MNHEY; CDR2 reads SMNVEV (reference sequence). CDR3 length: 12 residues. V lost 5 bases and J lost 3, with 5 bases in between. The CDR3 region is CASSNTNQPQHF. CDR3 nucleotide sequence: TGTGCCAGCAGTAATACCAATCAGCCCCAGCATTTT.

The chain uses TRBV19 and TRBJ2-3; tentatively, D is TRBD2 (5 bases). The CDR3 has 15 residues. Germline CDR1 LNHDA, CDR2 SQIVND (reference sequence). V shed 1 base and J shed 6 bases, with 14 bases lying between them. The CDR3 loop reads CASSIGARTGDTQYF. CDR3 bases: TGTGCCAGTAGTATAGGGGCTCGGACTGGCGATACGCAGTATTTT.

This clonotype was recorded at least ten times. The rearrangement joins TRBV3-1 to TRBJ2-7; tentatively, D is TRBD1 (5 bases). The CDR3 is 14 amino acids. V was clipped by 3 bases and J by 4 bases, with 13 bases between them. Germline V gives CDR1 LGHDT, CDR2 YNNKEL (reference sequence). Written as DNA, the CDR3 is TGTGCCAGCAGCCAGGTGACAGAGACATACGAGCAGTACTTC. As protein: CASSQVTETYEQYF.

In its sample, this clonotype was seen many times. This chain uses TRBV20-1 with TRBJ1-2; the match to TRBD1 covers 11 bases. The V and J ends lost 5 bases and 7 bases, in that order; junction bases with no gene match: 6. The germline CDR1 and CDR2 sequences are DFQATT and SNEGSKA (reference sequence). The CDR3 is 13 residues long. This chain's CDR3 is CSARTGGVSGYTF. The CDR3 DNA follows: TGCAGTGCTCGGACAGGGGGCGTAAGTGGCTACACCTTC.

This chain links TRBV28 with TRBJ2-1; D may be TRBD2 (6 bases). Trimming shortened V by 4 bases and J by 0 bases, and 16 bases separated the two germline ends. There are 17 residues in the CDR3. The germline V gene encodes CDR1 MDHEN and CDR2 SYDVKM. CDR3 nucleotide sequence: TGTGCCAGCAGTTCCCAAGGGACTGGCGCCTCCTACAATGAGCAGTTCTTC. Its translation: CASSSQGTGASYNEQFF.

The chain carries TRBV2 and TRBJ2-1; D not certain. Per the germline V gene, CDR1 is SNHLY and CDR2 is FYNNEI. The CDR3 has 11 amino acids. V gave up 4 bases and J gave up 7 bases, with 5 bases separating them. The CDR3 DNA is TGTGCCAGCAGTGTTTGGAATGAGCAGTTCTTC. Amino acid sequence: CASSVWNEQFF.

The chain is built from TRBV20-1 and TRBJ1-5, with 9 bases fitting TRBD1. The CDR3 contains 13 residues. Trimming took 5 bases from V and 3 from J; bases not matched to a gene: 2. Germline assignment: CDR1 DFQATT and CDR2 SNEGSKA (reference sequence). As DNA, the CDR3 is TGCAGTGCTGGGACAGGGCCCAATCAGCCCCAGCATTTT. This codes for CSAGTGPNQPQHF.

This clonotype appeared many times. The chain joins TRBV2 to TRBJ2-5; 11 bases are shared with TRBD2. The CDR3 spans 16 residues. Germline trimming cut 4 bases from V and 0 bases from J; bases unmatched to any gene: 4. Germline V CDR1 and CDR2: SNHLY, FYNNEI. The CDR3 spells CASSAQTSGNQETQYF. In nucleotides, the CDR3 is TGTGCCAGCAGTGCGCAGACTAGCGGGAACCAAGAGACCCAGTACTTC.

This clonotype was detected only once. The chain links TRBV3-1 to TRBJ2-2; D may be TRBD2 (6 bases). The V gene lost 6 bases and the J gene lost 7 bases, with 15 bases spanning the gap. This CDR3 has 14 amino acids. Germline CDR1 reads LGHDT; CDR2 reads YNNKEL (reference sequence). The CDR3 DNA is TGTGCCAGCAGATCGACCGACGGGGGCGGGGAGCTGTTTTTT. Translated: CASRSTDGGGELFF.

Many counts were recorded for this clonotype. The chain joins TRBV6-2 or TRBV6-3 to TRBJ2-4; 8 nucleotides match TRBD2. With V trimmed by 6 bases and J by 7 bases, 14 bases remained unmatched. CDR3 size: 16 residues. Germline CDR1 and CDR2: MNHEY and SVGEGT. CDR3 residues: CASRRAAAGGGNIQYF. DNA for the CDR3: TGTGCCAGCAGACGGGCGGCTGCGGGAGGCGGGAACATTCAGTACTTC.